The next 27 T cell receptor beta chains were all read from a single sample in a study of T cell repertoires in cytomegalovirus infection. Antigens of these TCRs are unknown. TCRdb reprocessed the reads via MiXCR and lists one record per CDR3 protein. The table records around 770,000 distinct CDR3 sequences, about 29% of them present only once. Sequenced here: cultured CD8+ T cells from PBMCs, sampled from culture after CMV antigen stimulation. These TCRs come from a human donor in good health (CMV status not recorded). Some clones in this sample may be carry-over from other donors' samples.

This sequence joins TRBV28 and TRBJ1-5; D gene uncertain. The CDR3 contains 12 residues. V was clipped by 7 bases and J by 4 bases, with 8 bases between them. Germline V lookup: CDR1 MDHEN, CDR2 SYDVKM. The CDR3 is CASKYDNQPQHF. The CDR3 nucleotides read TGTGCCAGCAAATATGATAATCAGCCCCAGCATTTT.

The genes are TRBV7-2 and TRBJ1-6, with D hard to call. Germline loops: CDR1 SGHTA, CDR2 FQGNSA. With 1 base removed from V and 12 bases from J, the gap between germline ends came to 13 bases. The CDR3 has 14 amino acids. CDR3 sequence reads: CASSLGVERGPLHF. CDR3 sequence (DNA): TGTGCCAGCAGCTTAGGGGTGGAGCGGGGACCCCTCCACTTT.

In this sample, this clonotype turned up a few times. The chain recombines TRBV7-6 with TRBJ1-1, with D uncertain. Germline loops: CDR1 SGHVS, CDR2 FNYEAQ. Trimming stripped 5 bases from V and 5 bases from J, with 9 bases between. The CDR3 runs 12 residues. CDR3 loop: CASSLIVTEAFF. The DNA for the CDR3 is TGTGCCAGCAGCCTCATTGTAACTGAAGCTTTCTTT.

As to this clonotype: A much larger clonotype is one base distant, so this may be a read error. In nucleotides, the CDR3 is TGTGCCAGCAGTTACATGCGGGGGAGCGATGAGACCCAGTACTTC. As protein: CASSYMRGSDETQYF. The V and J genes are TRBV6-6 and TRBJ2-5; 7 bases fit TRBD2. V was clipped by 2 bases and J by 5 bases; unmatched bases: 8. CDR3 size: 15 residues. Germline V lookup: CDR1 MNHNY, CDR2 SVGAGI (reference sequence).

In its sample, this clonotype was seen a few times. V and J are TRBV12-3 or TRBV12-4 and TRBJ2-7, with 7 positions matching TRBD1. This CDR3 has 14 amino acids. V lost 5 bases to trimming and J lost 0 bases; unmatched junction nucleotides: 4. The CDR3 reads CASSATGSSYEQYV. The CDR3 DNA follows: TGTGCCAGCAGTGCGACAGGGAGCTCCTACGAGCAGTACGTC.

This clonotype was recorded a few times. V usage is TRBV27 and J usage is TRBJ1-4; a possible D gene is TRBD1 (5 bases). The length of the CDR3 is 16 residues. Germline V gene data show CDR1 as MNHEY and CDR2 as SMNVEV (reference sequence). The ends were cut back, 4 bases at V and 2 bases at J, with 14 bases in the middle. The CDR3 region is CASSSNLRGTNEKLFF. CDR3 DNA: TGTGCCAGCAGTTCCAACCTAAGGGGCACTAATGAAAAACTGTTTTTT.

A few counts support this clonotype. The CDR3 spells CASSRMGDTQYF. In nucleotides, the CDR3 is TGTGCCAGCAGCCGGATGGGAGATACGCAGTATTTT. The chain joins TRBV6-5 to TRBJ2-3, with D uncertain. The V and J ends lost 6 bases and 5 bases respectively, with 9 bases between them. This CDR3 has 12 residues. Germline CDR1 reads MNHEY; CDR2 reads SVGAGI.

The chain uses TRBV14 and TRBJ2-3, with D possibly TRBD1 on 5 matching bases. The CDR3 runs 13 residues. Germline CDR1 SGHDN, CDR2 FVKESK. Trimming removed 6 bases from V and 4 bases from J, with 11 bases in between. The CDR3 region has the DNA TGTGCCAGCAGAGGCTTAGGGGCAGATACGCAGTATTTT. This sequence encodes CASRGLGADTQYF.

This clonotype has just a few counts. The gene calls are TRBV24-1 and TRBJ2-4, with D possibly TRBD1 on 5 matching bases. The V end was cut by 7 bases, the J end by 4 bases, with 7 bases between. CDR3 length equals 12 residues. The germline V gene encodes CDR1 KGHDR and CDR2 SFDVKD. The CDR3, as DNA: TGTGCCACCAGAGACAGTAAAAACATTCAGTACTTC. Translation: CATRDSKNIQYF.

V gene TRBV27 combines with J gene TRBJ1-5; the D is unclear. Germline-derived CDR1 and CDR2 are MNHEY and SMNVEV (reference sequence). The V gene lost 3 bases and the J gene lost 0 bases, with 15 bases spanning the gap. CDR3 length equals 17 residues. CDR3 nucleotides: TGTGCCAGCAGTTTCTCAAACCCGAACTATAGCAATCAGCCCCAGCATTTT. Its translation: CASSFSNPNYSNQPQHF.

J is TRBJ2-5 and V is TRBV24-1; D may be TRBD2 (6 bases). The V gene's germline CDR1 is KGHDR and CDR2 SFDVKD. The V and J ends lost 6 bases and 2 bases respectively, with 24 bases between them. The CDR3 length is 18 residues. DNA of the CDR3: TGTGCCACCAGTCCTACTCGAGTCCTCGGGCGGGGACAAGAGACCCAGTACTTC. This codes for CATSPTRVLGRGQETQYF.

This clonotype has only a few counts. This may come from a read error, since a much larger clone is one base off. The genes are TRBV7-9 and TRBJ2-1, with a weak D call TRBD1 (6 bases). CDR3 length equals 12 residues. Trimming removed 5 bases at V and 7 bases at J, with 9 bases between. Germline values: CDR1 SEHNR, CDR2 FQNEAQ (reference sequence). The CDR3 loop reads CASSKRGNEQFF. CDR3 in DNA: TGTGCCAGCAGCAAAAGGGGGAATGAGCAGTTCTTC. Drawing the rest from reference TRBV7-9 and TRBJ2-1, the complete variable domain is DTGVSQNPRHKITKRGQNVTFRCDPISEHNRLYWYRQTLGQGPEFLTYFQNEAQLEKSRLLSDRFSAERPKGSFSTLEIQRTEQGDSAMYLCASSKRGNEQFFGPGTRLTVL.

In this sample, this clonotype turned up a few times. DNA for the CDR3: TGTGCCAGCAGTGCTACGTCTGTCTACGAGCAGTACGTC. This translates into CASSATSVYEQYV. The V and J genes are TRBV6-1 and TRBJ2-7; D not certain. This CDR3 is 13 amino acids long. The germline V and J ends were trimmed by 4 bases and 3 bases, with 10 bases remaining between them. CDR1 is MNHNS and CDR2 is SASEGT in the germline V gene.

This clonotype was observed many times. The rearrangement links TRBV6-1 to TRBJ1-5, with D perhaps matching TRBD1 (6 bases). Trimming stripped 4 bases from V and 7 bases from J, with 11 bases between. Germline V lookup: CDR1 MNHNS, CDR2 SASEGT. The CDR3 runs to 13 residues. The CDR3 nucleotides read TGTGCCAGCAGTGTGCGGGGGCGACAGCCCCAGCATTTT. Protein product: CASSVRGRQPQHF.

The genes are TRBV7-6 and TRBJ1-1; D is unresolved. The CDR3 extends over 15 amino acids. Trimming took 5 bases from V and 1 from J, leaving 14 bases between them. Germline values: CDR1 SGHVS, CDR2 FNYEAQ. The DNA for the CDR3 is TGTGCCAGCAGCGCCCGAGGAAATAGGAACACTGAAGCTTTCTTT. This sequence encodes CASSARGNRNTEAFF.

The rearrangement joins TRBV6-4 to TRBJ1-1; 7 bases are a match to TRBD1. The CDR3 consists of 15 residues. V shed 5 bases, J shed 4 bases, and the junction held 10 bases outside the gene matches. Germline assignment: CDR1 MRHNA and CDR2 SNTAGT. CDR3 loop: CASSPQGWVATEAFF. The DNA for the CDR3 is TGTGCCAGCAGTCCACAGGGGTGGGTGGCCACTGAAGCTTTCTTT.

The gene calls are TRBV6-2 or TRBV6-3 and TRBJ2-1, with D unresolved. V gave up 10 bases and J gave up 0 bases, with 16 bases separating them. Germline V gene sequence: CDR1 MNHEY, CDR2 SVGEGT. This CDR3 spans 15 amino acids. The CDR3 sequence: CATCEPLSSYNEQFF. For the CDR3, the DNA is TGTGCCACCTGCGAGCCTCTGAGCTCCTACAATGAGCAGTTCTTC.

In this sample, this clonotype turned up a few times. The chain combines TRBV6-5 with TRBJ2-1; 10 nucleotides align to TRBD1. The ends lost 7 bases at V and 3 bases at J; junction bases unmatched: 15. The germline V gene encodes CDR1 MNHEY and CDR2 SVGAGI. CDR3 length: 18 residues. The CDR3 DNA reads TGTGCCAGCACCCTCCGGGACAGGGGAGAGGGGGGCTACAATGAGCAGTTCTTC. Translation gives CASTLRDRGEGGYNEQFF.

The chain links TRBV4-1 to TRBJ2-2; TRBD1 aligns across 7 bases. The germline CDR1 and CDR2 sequences are MGHRA and YSYEKL. V was pared by 4 bases and J by 6 bases, with 11 bases of the junction left unmatched. The CDR3 has 16 amino acids. CDR3 residues: CASSPYRGSVAGELFF. The DNA of the CDR3 is TGCGCCAGCAGCCCCTACAGGGGAAGTGTCGCCGGGGAGCTGTTTTTT.

The chain combines TRBV27 with TRBJ1-5; D possibly corresponds to TRBD1 (5 bases). The CDR3 runs to 15 residues. Germline assignment: CDR1 MNHEY and CDR2 SMNVEV (reference sequence). V lost 6 bases, J lost 5 bases, and 17 bases lay in between. CDR3 sequence: CASSTRGIPHQPQHF. DNA of the CDR3: TGTGCCAGCAGCACCCGGGGGATCCCTCATCAGCCCCAGCATTTT.

This rearrangement joins TRBV25-1 to TRBJ1-4; TRBD1 might be the D (6 bases). Trimming cost V 4 bases and J 8 bases, with 11 bases left between them. There are 13 residues in the CDR3. Germline V gene sequence: CDR1 MGHDK, CDR2 SYGVNS. The CDR3 reads CASSGGAGEKLFF. The CDR3 coding sequence is TGTGCCAGCAGTGGGGGGGCAGGGGAAAAACTGTTTTTT.

V gene TRBV3-1 combines with J gene TRBJ1-2, with TRBD1 matching 7 bases. The CDR3 has 17 amino acids. Looked up from germline, CDR1 is LGHDT and CDR2 is YNNKEL (reference sequence). Trimming took 2 bases from V and 0 from J; bases not matched to a gene: 9. CDR3 sequence reads: CASSQSFGQATNYGYTF. In DNA form, the CDR3 reads TGTGCCAGCAGCCAATCTTTTGGACAGGCGACTAACTATGGCTACACCTTC.

The V and J genes are TRBV5-4 and TRBJ2-7, with 10 bases matching TRBD1. Trimming took 5 bases from V and 6 from J; bases not matched to a gene: 8. The CDR3 is 14 residues long. Germline-derived CDR1 and CDR2 are SGHNT and YYREEE (reference sequence). The chain's CDR3 is CASSGYGTGVEQYF. The CDR3 DNA reads as TGTGCCAGCAGTGGGTACGGGACAGGGGTCGAGCAGTACTTC.

The chain uses TRBV20-1 and TRBJ1-1; no clear D gene. The V gene's germline CDR1 is DFQATT and CDR2 SNEGSKA (reference sequence). The CDR3 spans 11 residues. The V gene lost 0 bases and the J gene lost 7 bases, with 6 bases spanning the gap. CDR3 protein: CSAREGGEAFF. As DNA, the CDR3 is TGCAGTGCTAGAGAGGGAGGTGAAGCTTTCTTT.

This rearrangement joins TRBV23-1 to TRBJ2-2; 9 nucleotides line up with TRBD2. TRBV23-1 is an ORF for which the function is uncertain. V was clipped by 0 bases and J by 6 bases; unmatched bases: 5. CDR3 length: 16 residues. The CDR3 spells CASSQSSQRGAGELFF. The CDR3 nucleotides are TGCGCCAGCAGTCAATCCAGCCAGCGGGGGGCCGGGGAGCTGTTTTTT.

V usage is TRBV9 and J usage is TRBJ1-2, with a possible D match to TRBD1 (6 bases). Germline loops: CDR1 SGDLS, CDR2 YYNGEE. This CDR3 has 15 amino acids. Between the trimmed V and J ends, which lost 3 bases and 5 bases, there was a span of 17 bases. CDR3 amino acids: CASSGPPTGRYGYTF. DNA of the CDR3: TGTGCCAGCAGCGGACCTCCCACAGGGCGGTATGGCTACACCTTC. Together with reference TRBV9 and TRBJ1-2, the CDR3 gives the full variable domain: DSGVTQTPKHLITATGQRVTLRCSPRSGDLSVYWYQQSLDQGLQFLIQYYNGEERAKGNILERFSAQQFPDLHSELNLSSLELGDSALYFCASSGPPTGRYGYTFGSGTRLTVV.

This clonotype was recorded at least ten times. V usage is TRBV7-2 and J usage is TRBJ1-2; no definite D call. Between the trimmed V and J ends, which lost 1 base and 2 bases, there was a span of 14 bases. The CDR3 is made up of 16 amino acids. Germline V gives CDR1 SGHTA, CDR2 FQGNSA. The CDR3 nucleotides are TGTGCCAGCAGCTTAGTAGTGGACCGAATAAACTATGGCTACACCTTC. It codes for CASSLVVDRINYGYTF.